The 9 T cell receptor beta chains given below trace back to one sample, sequenced in a study of OX40 agonist ivuxolimab in advanced cancers. Generated by immunoSEQ multiplex PCR, the TCRdb table keeps only in-frame clones and is missing some. The sample carries approximately 30,000 clones, over 80% recorded once. The specimen was CD4+ or CD8+ T cells sorted from blood, collected in a trial of the OX40 agonist ivuxolimab. All receptors come from an adult with an advanced solid tumor such as melanoma, head and neck, liver or kidney cancer.

For this clone: The same CDR3 also results from other DNA sequences found in this sample. V is TRBV30 and J is TRBJ1-1, with D possibly being TRBD1 (6 bases). Germline lookup yields CDR1 GTSNPN and CDR2 SVGIG (reference sequence). Trimming pared 0 bases from V and 4 bases from J, leaving 15 bases between. CDR3 length: 15 amino acids. CDR3 sequence: CAWSVGPDSATEAFF. Here the CDR3 DNA reads TGTGCCTGGAGTGTCGGGCCGGACAGCGCCACTGAAGCTTTCTTT.

The CDR3 here is CAIRRGTISGNTIYF. The CDR3 DNA sequence: TGTGCCATCAGAAGGGGAACGATCTCTGGAAACACCATATATTTT. V usage is TRBV10-3 and J usage is TRBJ1-3; D perhaps matches TRBD1 (5 bases). The V and J ends lost 6 bases and 0 bases respectively, with 12 bases between them. The germline CDR1 and CDR2 sequences are ENHRY and SYGVKD. The CDR3 is 15 residues long.

This chain connects TRBV5-1 to TRBJ2-3; 12 bases line up with TRBD2. Germline CDR1 reads SGHRS; CDR2 reads YFSETQ. Unmatched junction bases numbered 15, after V lost 6 bases and J lost 1 base. The CDR3 length is 19 residues. CDR3 protein: CASTSLSSGGAWGTDTQYF. For the CDR3, the DNA is TGCGCCAGCACCTCCCTCTCTAGCGGGGGGGCCTGGGGCACAGATACGCAGTATTTT.

The table lists this clone with a few counts. This rearrangement joins TRBV4-2 to TRBJ2-7; 14 nucleotides match TRBD2. V was pared by 3 bases and J by 3 bases, with 7 bases of the junction left unmatched. Per germline, CDR1 LGHNA and CDR2 YNFKEQ. The CDR3 contains 17 residues. CDR3 loop: CASSHAGTSGRHYEQYF. The CDR3 region has the DNA TGTGCCAGCAGCCATGCCGGGACTAGCGGGAGACACTACGAGCAGTACTTC.

This clone was detected only once. The chain carries TRBV2 and TRBJ2-7; 8 bases are a match to TRBD2. The CDR3 runs to 13 residues. CDR1 is SNHLY and CDR2 is FYNNEI in the germline V gene. J lost 3 bases, V lost 5 bases, and 3 bases had no gene match. Written as DNA, the CDR3 is TGTGCCAGCAGTCCGGGACTAGACTACGAGCAGTACTTC. Encoded protein: CASSPGLDYEQYF. Using reference TRBV2 and TRBJ2-7 for the parts outside the CDR3, the full variable domain is EPEVTQTPSHQVTQMGQEVILRCVPISNHLYFYWYRQILGQKVEFLVSFYNNEISEKSEIFDDQFSVERPDGSNFTLKIRSTKLEDSAMYFCASSPGLDYEQYFGPGTRLTVT.

The chain recombines TRBV7-9 with TRBJ2-7; D uncertain. Germline CDR1 and CDR2: SEHNR and FQNEAQ (reference sequence). The CDR3 spans 12 residues. The V end was cut by 5 bases, the J end by 5 bases, with 10 bases between. The CDR3 sequence is CASSLLGNEQYF. The CDR3 bases are TGTGCCAGCAGCCTCCTAGGGAACGAGCAGTACTTC. The full variable domain, with the rest looked up from reference TRBV7-9 and TRBJ2-7, is DTGVSQNPRHKITKRGQNVTFRCDPISEHNRLYWYRQTLGQGPEFLTYFQNEAQLEKSRLLSDRFSAERPKGSFSTLEIQRTEQGDSAMYLCASSLLGNEQYFGPGTRLTVT.

The chain couples TRBV5-4 to TRBJ2-5; TRBD2 aligns across 9 bases. CDR3 length: 15 amino acids. CDR1 is SGHNT and CDR2 is YYREEE in the germline V gene (reference sequence). V shed 5 bases, J shed 7 bases, and the junction held 12 bases outside the gene matches. The CDR3 nucleotides are TGTGCCAGCAGTCTAGGATGGACTAGCGAGGGGACCCAGTACTTC. It codes for CASSLGWTSEGTQYF.

In its sample, this clone was seen once. The V gene is TRBV2, the J gene TRBJ2-7; D remains ambiguous. The CDR3 consists of 13 residues. CDR1 SNHLY and CDR2 FYNNEI come from the germline V gene. V was cut by 6 bases and J by 1 base, with 10 bases left in between. In DNA form, the CDR3 reads TGTGCCAGCAGGTCGGCCGTTTCCTACGAGCAGTACTTC. Protein sequence: CASRSAVSYEQYF.

V is TRBV7-7 and J is TRBJ2-7; D is ambiguous. V was pared by 5 bases and J by 0 bases, with 11 bases between. CDR1 is SSHAT, CDR2 FNYEAQ, per germline (reference sequence). The CDR3 contains 14 residues. The CDR3 sequence is CASSPDLSSYEQYF. The CDR3 DNA is TGTGCCAGCAGCCCCGACTTGAGCTCCTACGAGCAGTACTTC.